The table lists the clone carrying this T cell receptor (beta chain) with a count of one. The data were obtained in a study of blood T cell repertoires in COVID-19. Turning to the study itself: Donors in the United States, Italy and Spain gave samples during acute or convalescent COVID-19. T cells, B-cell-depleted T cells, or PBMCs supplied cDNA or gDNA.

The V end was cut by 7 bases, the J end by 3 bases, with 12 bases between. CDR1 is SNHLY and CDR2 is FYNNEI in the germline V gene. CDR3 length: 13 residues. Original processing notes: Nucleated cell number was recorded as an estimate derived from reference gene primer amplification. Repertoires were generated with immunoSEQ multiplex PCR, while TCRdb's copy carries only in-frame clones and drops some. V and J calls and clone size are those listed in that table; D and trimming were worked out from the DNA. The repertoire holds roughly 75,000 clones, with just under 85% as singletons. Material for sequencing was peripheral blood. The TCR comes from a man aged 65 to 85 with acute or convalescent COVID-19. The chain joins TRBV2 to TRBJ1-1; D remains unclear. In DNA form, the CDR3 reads TGTGCCAGCATTAGCGCCAGGTACACTGAAGCTTTCTTT. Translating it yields CASISARYTEAFF.